This record covers a single T cell receptor beta chain. This clone has only a few counts. The antigen this receptor binds is unknown. Base qualities are not at hand, and no much larger clone is one base apart. TCRbeta CDR3 regions were amplified from genomic DNA by means of the immunoSEQ Assay, a bias-controlled multiplex PCR. Regarding the original processing steps: Within the assay, amplification of reference gene primers was used to estimate how many nucleated cells each sample contained. Sequence reads were collapsed and filtered to measure the absolute abundance of every unique TCRbeta CDR3 rearrangement. Productive Simpson clonality was computed per sample as the square root of Simpson's diversity index over productive rearrangements. In its TCRdb copy, this immuneACCESS table keeps in-frame sequences only and misses some clones. Where compared with another copy, unresolved V genes explain less than half of these, and the others have no known cause. From that table come the V and J calls and clone size; the DNA was used to work out D and trimming. The sample table shows some 150,000 clones, and approximately 81% are seen once. In total, the top ten clones hold approximately 1% of the sample.

From V the trimming removes 10 bases and from J it removes 3 bases, while the gene matches leave 10 bases of the junction unaccounted for. For CDR1 and CDR2, the germline V gene lists ENHRY and SYGVKD. The CDR3 goes from the cysteine to the phenylalanine over 14 residues. CDR3 DNA only is kept here, 42 bases in frame from base 1. The sample comes from a study of blood T cell repertoires in COVID-19 (dated by TCRdb to the early 2020s). Concerning the study at large: The collaborator samples originated in the United States, Italy and Spain and spanned the acute and convalescent phases of COVID-19. The prospective study material was composed of cDNA or gDNA derived from T cells, B-cell-depleted T cells, or PBMCs. Deeply sampled blood TCRbeta repertoires from subjects exposed to, actively infected with, or recovered from COVID-19 were included in the dataset. The repertoires were released in a freely available public database intended as a resource for research on the immune response to SARS-CoV-2. Samples were obtained from the ongoing ImmuneRACE study (first 160 participants) and from roughly 1,300 subjects provided by 6 global collaborators. Nearly every sample came with metadata listing a de-identified subject ID, COVID-19 status, age in years and sex. Where HLA class I and class II types were available, the types were taken from metadata supplied by the sample provider, not from assay-based typing.

Each collaborating institution followed its own protocols to collect whole blood in K2EDTA tubes. For TCRbeta analysis, collaborators shipped samples in one of three forms: frozen whole blood, isolated PBMCs, or DNA extracted from either of those sample types. The paper as a whole reports these results and caveats: How much clinical and demographic metadata was included differed by source and by participant, and the metadata was provided uncurated.

The sequence was collected from a man in his forties or fifties with acute or convalescent COVID-19. The chain is made from TRBV10-3 and TRBJ1-2; 8 nucleotides in the junction match TRBD1. Sequencing was carried out using peripheral blood. The CDR3 protein sequence reads: CATQRGQADYGYTF. Here is the DNA: TGTGCCACCCAAAGGGGACAGGCCGACTATGGCTACACCTTC.